This T cell receptor (beta chain) was documented in a study of blood T cells in healthy people across ages (dated by TCRdb to between 2014 and 2016). About the study as a whole: In model experiments, roughly one uniquely barcoded TCR beta cDNA molecule per two T cells was captured by template switching. The donors were divided into four age groups: young (average around 15 years), middle-aged (roughly 40), aged (around 59) and long-lived (82). Using the same blood draw, the study looked at two additional independent replicas of 1 million unique cDNA reads for two donors, one aged 18 to 30 and the other aged 80 or older. Age-related changes in TCR beta repertoire diversity were measured in the study by deep sequencing normalized with unique cDNA molecular identifiers. To avoid experimental bias, donors of different ages were distributed randomly across sequencing lanes.

Donors were a few dozen systemically healthy Caucasian individuals from Russia aged about 6 to 100 years. Each donor gave about 11 milliliters of peripheral blood, drawn into EDTA-treated Vacutainer tubes. Ficoll-Paque density-gradient centrifugation was used to isolate PBMCs, with at least 7 million per sample. Trizol reagent was used to extract total RNA from PBMCs, with at least 5.5 micrograms per sample. For every donor, flow cytometry on a PBMC aliquot measured the percentage of naive CD45RAhigh/CD27high T cells. Including cysteine and phenylalanine, the CDR3 has 15 amino acids. Only the CDR3 part of the read is kept: 45 bases, read in frame from the first base. The germline ends are 13 bases apart after V is trimmed by 4 bases and J by 1 base. The protocol used for the library was 5' RACE. TCRdb names Illumina HiSeq 2500 as the instrument used. The second PCR ran for roughly 7 to 11 cycles and used a J-beta primer mix along with a sample-barcoded 5' primer. A template-switch 5' adaptor carrying 12 random nucleotides introduced a unique molecular identifier onto each TCR beta cDNA molecule. At least 2.5 million CDR3-containing paired-end reads were obtained from each sample. First-strand cDNA synthesis was performed from all RNA using the Mint cDNA synthesis kit, with priming by a TRBC-specific oligonucleotide. Following uracil-DNA glycosylase treatment, a first 18-cycle PCR with universal primers M1SS and BC2_uni_R was performed on all cDNA. The paper's data handling went like this. Each sample was normalized by randomly selecting 1 million high-quality reads, each carrying a distinct molecular identifier. Instead of being binned into consensus sequences, reads that shared molecular identifiers were thrown out. MiTCR, run with a Q25 quality threshold and the strictest error-elimination algorithm, handled CDR3 identification, clonotype clustering and error correction. Lower-bound total TCR beta diversity was estimated with a nonparametric unseen species model using Euler transformation. TCRdb reprocessed the public reads (quality trimming at Q25 with fastp, clone calling with MiXCR) and kept in-frame beta chains. Records with the same CDR3 protein are collapsed into one entry carrying the most frequent genes and DNA. Here the V and J calls rest on TCRdb's processing, not on the authors' analysis. Recorded for this sample are approximately 320,000 distinct CDR3 sequences; 25% to 30% of them occurred a single time. Approximately 29% of the sample is held by the ten biggest clonotypes.

Paper-wide results and their limitations: The long-lived group showed more naive CD4+ T cells, fewer expanded clones and increased TCR diversity than the aged group, suggesting age selection. As age increased, observed TCR beta diversity per million T cells dropped in a roughly linear way, and a significant reduction was already evident by age about 40. Bulk unsorted PBMC profiling prevented conclusive comparison of naive and antigen-experienced compartments. There was a strong correlation between observed TCR beta diversity and the percentage of naive T cells measured by flow cytometry. Estimates of total diversity from one million sequenced T cells were regarded as lower bounds and underestimates. Because donor CMV infection status was unknown, age-related changes in expanded clonotypes were potentially confounded.

Concerning this clonotype itself: Its antigen is still unknown. Base-call qualities are not available, and no considerably larger clone is one nucleotide away.

The sample was blood. The receptor chain draws on TRBV12-3 or TRBV12-4 and TRBJ2-5; the D gene remains uncertain. This clonotype was obtained from a woman between 65 and 79 years old in good health. The CDR3: CASSSNPRFQETQYF. The nucleotide sequence is given as TGTGCCAGCAGTTCAAACCCGCGGTTCCAAGAGACCCAGTACTTC.